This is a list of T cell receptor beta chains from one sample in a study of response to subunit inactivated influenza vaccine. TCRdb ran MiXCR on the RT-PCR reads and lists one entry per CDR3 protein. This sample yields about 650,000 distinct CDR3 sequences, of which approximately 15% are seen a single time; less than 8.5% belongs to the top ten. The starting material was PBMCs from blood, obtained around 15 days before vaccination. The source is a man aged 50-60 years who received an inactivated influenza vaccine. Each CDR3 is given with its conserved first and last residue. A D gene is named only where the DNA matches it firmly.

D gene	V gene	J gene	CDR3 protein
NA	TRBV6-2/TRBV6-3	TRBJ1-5	CASRRQYSNQPQHF
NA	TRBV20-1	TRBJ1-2	CSARDPRGTNYGYTF
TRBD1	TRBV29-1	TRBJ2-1	CSVRIGGQGNEQFF
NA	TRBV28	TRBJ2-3	CASSPPSFTDTQYF
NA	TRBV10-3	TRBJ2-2	CAISERERGVLAGELFF
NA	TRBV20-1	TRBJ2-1	CSARFVFGSDYNEQFF
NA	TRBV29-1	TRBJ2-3	CSLRLARDTQYF
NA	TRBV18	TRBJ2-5	CASSGGLGETQYF
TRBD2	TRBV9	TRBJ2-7	CASCLAGGYVQYF
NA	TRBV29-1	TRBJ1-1	CSVSKNTEAFF
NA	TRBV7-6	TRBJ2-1	CASSPPLGFEQFF
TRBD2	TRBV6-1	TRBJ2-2	CASSGPLAGRWTGELFF
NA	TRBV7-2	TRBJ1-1	CASSLDGRIAFF
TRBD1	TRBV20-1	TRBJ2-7	CSAQGAGYEQYF
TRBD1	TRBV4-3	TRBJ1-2	CASSQDLPRDSGYGYTF
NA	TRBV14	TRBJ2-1	CASSQGKLEVNYEQFF
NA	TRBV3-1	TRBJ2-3	CASRHSDTQYF
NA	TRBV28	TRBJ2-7	CASSPQGGPTYEQYF
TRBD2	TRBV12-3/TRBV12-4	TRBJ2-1	CASSFRLAGGHNEQFF
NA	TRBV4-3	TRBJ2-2	CASSQSRVAGELFF
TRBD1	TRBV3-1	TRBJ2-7	CASSQATGDRYEQYF
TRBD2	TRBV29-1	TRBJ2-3	CSVGLAGADTQYF
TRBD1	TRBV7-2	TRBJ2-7	CASSPTGFEQYF
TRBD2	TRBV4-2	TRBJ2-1	CASSQTSVDNEQFF
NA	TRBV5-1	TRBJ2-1	CASSLAPRGGYNGQFF
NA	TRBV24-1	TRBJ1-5	CATSDRGYNQPQHF
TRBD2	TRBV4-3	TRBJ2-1	CASSHLTSEDEQFF
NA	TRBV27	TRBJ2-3	CASSLQTSSDTQYF